This T cell receptor (beta chain) emerged from a study of cytomegalovirus exposure and HLA in healthy donors. CDR1 is SGHVS, CDR2 FNYEAQ, per germline. The CDR3 loop spans 15 amino acids. Trimming left V 1 base short and J 2 bases short, with 11 bases between. Remarks on this clone: The antigen is undetermined.

Regarding the study as a whole: It was assumed in the presence/absence analyses that sequencing depth was roughly uniform across donors.

In the PCR, 60 Vbeta and 13 Jbeta primers were used. The protocol was immunoSEQ multiplex PCR, while the TCRdb copy is restricted to in-frame clones and leaves out a portion. Of under 200,000 clones detected, around 74% appear once; the ten largest clones hold approximately 2.4%. The sequencing input was PBMCs. The chain has TRBV7-6 and TRBJ1-2; possibly TRBD1 for D (5 bases). This TCR derives from a female donor in good health and CMV-seronegative. The CDR3 reads CASSLGHGGNYGYTF. DNA of the CDR3: TGTGCCAGCAGCTTAGGTCACGGGGGGAACTATGGCTACACCTTC.